These 30 T cell receptor beta chains originate from one sample sequenced in a study of shared clonotypes between healthy human individuals. TCRdb keeps only in-frame clones here, not all; method: immunoSEQ multiplex PCR. The repertoire holds about 2 million clones, with approximately 94% as singletons. Naivety among CD8 cells was defined by CD45RO negativity and positive CCR7 selection, thereby excluding terminally differentiated effector memory CD45RA+ cells. The sample taken for sequencing was naive CD8+ T cells sorted from blood. All receptors come from a man aged 18 to 35 in good health.

The chain carries TRBV7-3 and TRBJ1-1, with a weak D call TRBD1 (6 bases). Between the trimmed V and J ends, which lost 5 bases and 0 bases, there was a span of 13 bases. CDR1 and CDR2 (germline): SGHTA, FQGTGA. This CDR3 has 15 amino acids. CDR3 region: CASSQEGGMNTEAFF. CDR3 DNA: TGTGCCAGCAGCCAAGAAGGGGGGATGAACACTGAAGCTTTCTTT.

The chain joins TRBV29-1 to TRBJ1-2; D uncertain. The germline V gene has CDR1 SQVTM and CDR2 ANQGSEA. Trimming took off 7 bases at V and 8 bases at J, with 17 bases between the two ends. This CDR3 has 12 amino acids. CDR3 DNA sequence: TGCAGCGCCGGGGTCGTGGGCGGGGGCTACACCTTC. Protein: CSAGVVGGGYTF.

This sequence joins TRBV5-6 and TRBJ1-2, with 8 positions matching TRBD1. This CDR3 has 13 residues. Germline CDR1 and CDR2: SGHDT and YYEEEE. V lost 4 bases to trimming and J lost 8 bases; unmatched junction nucleotides: 7. The CDR3 spells CASSVQGTGGYTF. The CDR3 region has the DNA TGTGCCAGCAGCGTGCAGGGGACAGGCGGCTACACCTTC.

This clone is a singleton in its sample. Other nucleotide sequences from this sample produce the same CDR3. This sequence joins TRBV7-9 and TRBJ2-7; D is unclear. The CDR3 is 12 residues long. Germline V gene sequence: CDR1 SEHNR, CDR2 FQNEAQ (reference sequence). V was trimmed by 2 bases and J by 1 base, leaving 3 bases between them. The CDR3 here is CASSLMSYEQYF. The DNA of the CDR3 is TGTGCCAGCAGCTTAATGTCCTACGAGCAGTACTTC.

The chain carries TRBV6-6 and TRBJ2-2; D remains ambiguous. Germline CDR1 MNHNY, CDR2 SVGAGI (reference sequence). The CDR3 runs to 14 residues. V lost 0 bases and J 3 bases, leaving 5 bases between the germline ends. This CDR3 reads CASSYSSDTGELFF. DNA of the CDR3: TGTGCCAGCAGTTACTCGAGTGACACCGGGGAGCTGTTTTTT.

This rearrangement joins TRBV6-5 to TRBJ2-3; 13 bases align to TRBD2. Germline lookup yields CDR1 MNHEY and CDR2 SVGAGI. This CDR3 has 14 amino acids. The V gene end was trimmed by 8 bases and the J gene end by 5 bases; junction bases not matched to a gene: 4. The CDR3, as DNA: TGTGCCAGCGGACTAGCGGGGGATCTAGATACGCAGTATTTT. Protein: CASGLAGDLDTQYF.

The genes are TRBV27 and TRBJ2-7; D call uncertain. Trimming took 8 bases from V and 3 from J, leaving 17 bases between them. This CDR3 is built from 14 residues. Per the germline V gene, CDR1 is MNHEY and CDR2 is SMNVEV (reference sequence). This CDR3 is CASGNLDGFYEQYF. In DNA, the CDR3 is TGTGCCAGCGGCAATCTAGACGGATTCTACGAGCAGTACTTC.

With regard to this clone: The same CDR3 can be traced to other DNA sequences in this sample. V gene TRBV11-1 combines with J gene TRBJ2-1, with D uncertain. This CDR3 spans 12 amino acids. V dropped 1 base and J dropped 7 bases, with 5 bases sitting between them. Per germline, CDR1 SGHAT and CDR2 FQDESV (reference sequence). As DNA, the CDR3 is TGTGCCAGCAGCTTAGGAGCAAATGAGCAGTTCTTC. Translating gives CASSLGANEQFF.

The chain links TRBV2 to TRBJ1-6, with D maybe TRBD1 (6 bases). CDR3 length: 14 amino acids. Germline V gene sequence: CDR1 SNHLY, CDR2 FYNNEI. V lost 7 bases to trimming and J lost 8 bases, with 15 bases between them. This CDR3 reads CASNGAGEYSPLHF. DNA of the CDR3: TGTGCCAGCAACGGGGCAGGGGAATATTCACCCCTCCACTTT. The full variable domain, in which reference TRBV2 and TRBJ1-6 provide the parts outside the CDR3, is EPEVTQTPSHQVTQMGQEVILRCVPISNHLYFYWYRQILGQKVEFLVSFYNNEISEKSEIFDDQFSVERPDGSNFTLKIRSTKLEDSAMYFCASNGAGEYSPLHFGNGTRLTVT.

V is TRBV2 and J is TRBJ2-1, with D maybe TRBD2 (7 bases). The CDR3 is 17 amino acids. V gave up 5 bases and J gave up 0 bases, with 17 bases separating them. CDR1 SNHLY and CDR2 FYNNEI come from the germline V gene. DNA of the CDR3: TGTGCCAGCAGTCGAAATGCGGGGGCTAGCTCCTACAATGAGCAGTTCTTC. Translation gives CASSRNAGASSYNEQFF.

This clone was seen a few times. The chain has TRBV2 and TRBJ2-7; D perhaps matches TRBD1 (5 bases). The CDR3 runs to 13 residues. V was pared by 4 bases and J by 0 bases, with 7 bases between. Germline CDR1 and CDR2: SNHLY and FYNNEI. The CDR3 protein is CASSGQLSYEQYF. As DNA, the CDR3 is TGTGCCAGCAGTGGACAGCTCTCCTACGAGCAGTACTTC.

This rearrangement joins TRBV10-1 to TRBJ2-7; 7 bases match TRBD1. The CDR3 is 15 residues long. The V gene's germline CDR1 is WNHNN and CDR2 SYGVQD (reference sequence). V dropped 0 bases and J dropped 3; count of bases not matched to a gene: 5. This CDR3 is CASSESRTGFYEQYF. The CDR3, as DNA: TGCGCCAGCAGTGAGTCACGGACAGGCTTCTACGAGCAGTACTTC.

A remark on this clone: The sample has other DNA sequences that encode this CDR3 too. The genes are TRBV7-9 and TRBJ1-1; no clear D gene. V lost 2 bases, J lost 5 bases, and 6 bases lay in between. From germline, CDR1 is SEHNR and CDR2 FQNEAQ (reference sequence). The CDR3 is 12 residues long. The CDR3 spells CASSLSGTEAFF. CDR3 bases: TGTGCCAGCAGCTTATCCGGAACTGAAGCTTTCTTT.

The J gene is TRBJ2-7, the V gene TRBV6-1; TRBD2 matches 7 bases. The trim removed 5 bases at V and 7 bases at J, leaving 11 bases unmatched. The CDR3 runs 14 residues. CDR1 and CDR2 (germline): MNHNS, SASEGT. The CDR3, as DNA: TGTGCCAGCAGTCTAGCGGAGGGCGCTACAGAGCAGTACTTC. This translates into CASSLAEGATEQYF.

This sequence joins TRBV7-8 and TRBJ2-5, with D perhaps matching TRBD1 (5 bases). The CDR3 has 15 amino acids. From germline, CDR1 is SGHVS and CDR2 FQNEAQ. The V end lost 6 bases, the J end lost 0 bases, and 14 bases lay between the germline ends. The CDR3 loop reads CASSRGHEYQETQYF. CDR3 coding DNA: TGTGCCAGCAGTCGAGGACACGAATACCAAGAGACCCAGTACTTC. Variable domain in full (rest from reference TRBV7-8 and TRBJ2-5): GAGVSQSPRYKVAKRGQDVALRCDPISGHVSLFWYQQALGQGPEFLTYFQNEAQLDKSGLPSDRFFAERPEGSVSTLKIQRTQQEDSAVYLCASSRGHEYQETQYFGPGTRLLVL.

V is TRBV29-1 and J is TRBJ2-2, with unresolved D. Germline V CDR1 and CDR2: SQVTM, ANQGSEA. This CDR3 is built from 12 residues. The V end lost 5 bases, the J end lost 3 bases, and 7 bases lay between the germline ends. CDR3 sequence: CSVLWDTGELFF. The CDR3 DNA reads TGCAGCGTTTTGTGGGACACCGGGGAGCTGTTTTTT.

The chain uses TRBV1 and TRBJ2-7; TRBD1, as called in the table, went unchecked against the DNA. TRBV1 is recorded as a pseudogene. This CDR3 has 16 amino acids. CDR3 in DNA: TGCACCAGCAGCCTGAGTTCCGGGACAGGGGGCTACGAGCAGTACTTC. This translates into CTSSLSSGTGGYEQYF.

Details on this clone: This same CDR3 is encoded by further DNA sequences in the sample. The V gene is TRBV10-3, the J gene TRBJ2-3; D remains ambiguous. The CDR3 loop spans 12 amino acids. Trimming pared 0 bases from V and 6 bases from J, leaving 4 bases between. Per the germline V gene, CDR1 is ENHRY and CDR2 is SYGVKD. CDR3 amino acids: CAISESVDTQYF. DNA of the CDR3: TGTGCCATCAGTGAGTCCGTGGATACGCAGTATTTT.

This chain connects TRBV11-2 to TRBJ2-3; D unclear. CDR1 is SGHAT, CDR2 FQNNGV, per germline. CDR3 size: 16 residues. Trimming took 2 bases from V and 0 from J, leaving 12 bases between them. CDR3 nucleotide sequence: TGTGCCAGCAGCTTAATCCCTGTCCAGAGCACAGATACGCAGTATTTT. It codes for CASSLIPVQSTDTQYF.

V is TRBV6-5 and J is TRBJ2-3; 10 bases line up with TRBD2. The CDR3 totals 15 residues. Looked up from germline, CDR1 is MNHEY and CDR2 is SVGAGI. Germline trimming cut 3 bases from V and 4 bases from J; bases unmatched to any gene: 4. Here the CDR3 DNA reads TGTGCCAGCAGTTATCAAGCGGGAGGGGCAGATACGCAGTATTTT. Translated: CASSYQAGGADTQYF.

CDR3 region: CASSLLAGRVAGELFF. Here the CDR3 DNA reads TGTGCCAGCAGCCTCCTAGCGGGCCGGGTGGCCGGGGAGCTGTTTTTT. This chain joins TRBV27 and TRBJ2-2, with TRBD2 matching over 8 bases. Germline-derived CDR1 and CDR2 are MNHEY and SMNVEV (reference sequence). The CDR3 sequence is 16 residues long. Losses at the gene ends were 6 bases for V and 6 bases for J; bases not matched to a gene: 12.

The rearrangement links TRBV2 to TRBJ2-3; D gene unclear. Germline lookup yields CDR1 SNHLY and CDR2 FYNNEI. The ends were cut back, 7 bases at V and 1 base at J, with 12 bases in the middle. The CDR3 sequence is 14 residues long. The DNA for the CDR3 is TGTGCCAGCAACCGGAATGACCGCACAGATACGCAGTATTTT. It specifies CASNRNDRTDTQYF.

V usage is TRBV4-3 and J usage is TRBJ2-1; the D is unclear. Germline CDR1 LGHNA, CDR2 YSLEER. V lost 1 base, J lost 4 bases, and 17 bases lay in between. The CDR3 extends over 17 amino acids. This CDR3 reads CASSQVPSSLGYNEQFF. The CDR3 nucleotides read TGCGCCAGCAGCCAAGTTCCTTCGAGCCTGGGGTACAATGAGCAGTTCTTC.

The chain is built from TRBV13 and TRBJ2-7; 8 bases fit TRBD1. Trimming cost V 4 bases and J 4 bases; bases outside gene matches: 3. Germline V gives CDR1 PRHDT, CDR2 FYEKMQ (reference sequence). The length of the CDR3 is 13 residues. The CDR3: CASSSQGEYEQYF. The CDR3 bases are TGTGCCAGCAGCTCACAGGGGGAGTACGAGCAGTACTTC.

This clone was observed a single time. The chain joins TRBV19 to TRBJ2-7; TRBD2 is a possible D gene (7 bases). The V gene's germline CDR1 is LNHDA and CDR2 SQIVND (reference sequence). The CDR3 is 14 residues long. V lost 4 bases to trimming and J lost 4 bases, with 14 bases between them. The CDR3 sequence: CASSKGGGDYEQYF. The CDR3 DNA sequence: TGTGCCAGTAGTAAAGGAGGGGGGGATTACGAGCAGTACTTC. Combining the CDR3 with reference TRBV19 and TRBJ2-7 gives the whole variable domain DGGITQSPKYLFRKEGQNVTLSCEQNLNHDAMYWYRQDPGQGLRLIYYSQIVNDFQKGDIAEGYSVSREKKESFPLTVTSAQKNPTAFYLCASSKGGGDYEQYFGPGTRLTVT.

The chain recombines TRBV9 with TRBJ2-5; TRBD2 aligns across 9 bases. The V segment lost 4 bases and the J segment 3 bases; nucleotides outside the gene matches: 10. This CDR3 is 16 amino acids long. Germline CDR1 SGDLS, CDR2 YYNGEE. The CDR3 is CASSPSIAGEEETQYF. The CDR3 region has the DNA TGTGCCAGCAGCCCGTCCATAGCGGGGGAAGAAGAGACCCAGTACTTC.

In its sample, this clone was seen once. This chain joins TRBV4-3 and TRBJ2-7; no firm D call. The V gene lost 1 base and the J gene lost 0 bases, with 7 bases spanning the gap. The germline CDR1 and CDR2 sequences are LGHNA and YSLEER. The CDR3 spans 14 residues. In DNA, the CDR3 is TGCGCCAGCAGCCAAGCGGTAAACTCCTACGAGCAGTACTTC. Its protein product is CASSQAVNSYEQYF.

This chain joins TRBV30 and TRBJ1-3; D unresolved. CDR3 length equals 14 residues. V was clipped by 3 bases and J by 7 bases, with 16 bases between them. The germline gives CDR1 GTSNPN, CDR2 SVGIG (reference sequence). Written as DNA, the CDR3 is TGTGCCTGGAGGACGGAAACCCTGATGAACACCATATATTTT. It yields the protein CAWRTETLMNTIYF. Variable domain in full (rest from reference TRBV30 and TRBJ1-3): SQTIHQWPATLVQPVGSPLSLECTVEGTSNPNLYWYRQAAGRGLQLLFYSVGIGQISSEVPQNLSASRPQDRQFILSSKKLLLSDSGFYLCAWRTETLMNTIYFGEGSWLTVV.

The chain uses TRBV27 and TRBJ2-7; the D gene is possibly TRBD2 (6 bases). CDR3 length equals 15 residues. Per the germline V gene, CDR1 is MNHEY and CDR2 is SMNVEV (reference sequence). The V end lost 5 bases, the J end lost 1 base, and 15 bases lay between the germline ends. CDR3 DNA: TGTGCCAGCAGTCCTGACGGGACTTCTTCCTACGAGCAGTACTTC. Protein product: CASSPDGTSSYEQYF.

As to this clone: The same CDR3 arises from other DNA sequences in this sample as well. The rearrangement uses TRBV9 and TRBJ2-7; D is uncertain. Germline V CDR1 and CDR2: SGDLS, YYNGEE. The CDR3 runs 14 residues. The ends were cut back, 0 bases at V and 3 bases at J, with 10 bases in the middle. The CDR3 reads CASSVGAGDYEQYF. CDR3 coding DNA: TGTGCCAGCAGCGTAGGGGCAGGCGACTACGAGCAGTACTTC. The variable domain in full, with the rest retrieved from reference TRBV9 and TRBJ2-7, is DSGVTQTPKHLITATGQRVTLRCSPRSGDLSVYWYQQSLDQGLQFLIQYYNGEERAKGNILERFSAQQFPDLHSELNLSSLELGDSALYFCASSVGAGDYEQYFGPGTRLTVT.